The 15 T cell receptor beta chains below were found in one sample sequenced in a study of blood T cell repertoires in COVID-19 (dated by TCRdb to the early 2020s). The library was obtained by the immunoSEQ multiplex PCR assay. The immuneACCESS repertoire file appears here via TCRdb, limited to in-frame rearrangements. These files lack a portion of the clones; in checked studies, under half of the deficit traces to unresolved V genes, and the cause of the others is not known. The sample table contains roughly 68,000 clones; only one count was recorded for roughly 80% of them. The top ten constitute about 4% of the sample. Sequenced material: PBMCs or T cells enriched from blood (not recorded which). All receptors derive from a woman aged 40 to 50 with acute COVID-19.

The CDR3 sequence: CASSSSSPAGANTDTQYF. The DNA of the CDR3 is TGTGCCAGCTCATCCTCCTCGCCAGCGGGAGCGAACACAGATACGCAGTATTTT. The chain couples TRBV18 to TRBJ2-3, with TRBD2 matching 8 bases. This CDR3 comprises 18 residues. The germline V gene has CDR1 KGHSH and CDR2 LQKENI. The J segment lost 2 bases and the V segment lost 5 bases, leaving 15 bases of the junction unmatched.

This clone was observed a few times. The chain recombines TRBV5-1 with TRBJ2-1; 10 positions match TRBD2. Germline V CDR1 and CDR2: SGHRS, YFSETQ. The ends lost 0 bases at V and 5 bases at J; junction bases unmatched: 5. The CDR3 runs to 16 residues. The CDR3 here is CASSLAAGGKNNEQFF. The CDR3 bases are TGCGCCAGCAGCTTGGCAGCGGGGGGGAAAAACAATGAGCAGTTCTTC.

V and J are TRBV29-1 and TRBJ2-1; 16 bases agree with TRBD2. V shed 4 bases and J 7 bases; nucleotides not matched to a gene: 1. CDR1 is SQVTM, CDR2 ANQGSEA, per germline. The CDR3 is made up of 14 amino acids. CDR3 in amino acids: CSVAGLAGGNEQFF. The CDR3, as DNA: TGCAGCGTTGCGGGACTAGCGGGAGGGAATGAGCAGTTCTTC.

J is TRBJ2-5 and V is TRBV2; 7 bases fit TRBD2. The CDR3 is made up of 13 amino acids. Germline V gene lookup returns CDR1 SNHLY and CDR2 FYNNEI. V gave up 7 bases and J gave up 3 bases; unmatched junction bases: 5. DNA for the CDR3: TGTGCCAGCATCCGGACTAGAAAAGAGACCCAGTACTTC. This codes for CASIRTRKETQYF. Together with reference TRBV2 and TRBJ2-5, the CDR3 gives the full variable domain: EPEVTQTPSHQVTQMGQEVILRCVPISNHLYFYWYRQILGQKVEFLVSFYNNEISEKSEIFDDQFSVERPDGSNFTLKIRSTKLEDSAMYFCASIRTRKETQYFGPGTRLLVL.

The chain carries TRBV2 and TRBJ2-5; D is unresolved. The CDR3 totals 17 residues. Germline V gene sequence: CDR1 SNHLY, CDR2 FYNNEI. V was clipped by 2 bases and J by 1 base, with 17 bases between them. CDR3 sequence reads: CASSELRDAAIQETQYF. In nucleotides, the CDR3 is TGTGCCAGCAGTGAATTGCGAGATGCGGCTATCCAAGAGACCCAGTACTTC.

The J gene is TRBJ2-3, the V gene TRBV11-3; TRBD2 agrees at 13 bases. Germline CDR1 reads SGHNT; CDR2 reads YENEEA. Trimming at V came to 5 bases and at J to 6 bases, leaving 5 bases not matched to a gene. The CDR3 covers 15 residues. The CDR3 loop reads CASSHGTSGTDTQYF. The CDR3 DNA sequence: TGTGCCAGCAGCCACGGGACTAGCGGGACCGATACGCAGTATTTT.

The chain has TRBV11-2 and TRBJ1-1; D uncertain. Germline V lookup: CDR1 SGHAT, CDR2 FQNNGV. The length of the CDR3 is 13 residues. V was cut by 0 bases and J by 4 bases, with 6 bases left in between. The CDR3 DNA reads TGTGCCAGCAGCTTAGAAGCGAGCACTGAAGCTTTCTTT. Its protein product is CASSLEASTEAFF.

This clone was counted between two and nine times. The chain is built from TRBV5-1 and TRBJ1-2; D unresolved. CDR3 length: 14 residues. Deletions cut 0 bases from V and 4 bases from J, with 10 bases between. Germline V gene sequence: CDR1 SGHRS, CDR2 YFSETQ. CDR3 amino acids: CASSLDRAGYGYTF. The DNA for the CDR3 is TGCGCCAGCAGCTTGGATAGGGCGGGCTATGGCTACACCTTC.

This chain links TRBV7-3 with TRBJ2-3; the match to TRBD1 covers 10 bases. V lost 5 bases, J lost 4 bases, and 6 bases stayed unmatched. The CDR3 covers 15 residues. Germline V gene data show CDR1 as SGHTA and CDR2 as FQGTGA. CDR3 coding DNA: TGTGCCAGCAGCCCGGCGGGACAGGGGCCAGATACGCAGTATTTT. Amino acid sequence: CASSPAGQGPDTQYF.

This clone was seen only a few times. The chain recombines TRBV18 with TRBJ1-6; TRBD1 is a possible D gene (5 bases). The CDR3 spans 14 residues. The ends were cut back, 3 bases at V and 8 bases at J, with 11 bases in the middle. Germline lookup yields CDR1 KGHSH and CDR2 LQKENI. The CDR3 DNA reads TGTGCCAGCTCACCTCTGCCAGGGTATTCACCCCTCCACTTT. This codes for CASSPLPGYSPLHF.

This clone occurred once. This chain connects TRBV2 to TRBJ1-3, with TRBD1 as a possible D gene (5 bases). CDR3 length: 15 amino acids. The V gene lost 0 bases and the J gene lost 4 bases, with 10 bases spanning the gap. Germline CDR1 SNHLY, CDR2 FYNNEI. Here the CDR3 DNA reads TGTGCCAGCAGTGAAGCGCGGGGCCGGGGAAACACCATATATTTT. This codes for CASSEARGRGNTIYF.

This clone came up a few times. The rearrangement links TRBV12-1 to TRBJ2-2; the D call in the table, TRBD2, was not verified against the DNA. TRBV12-1 is a documented pseudogene. This CDR3 spans 17 amino acids. The CDR3 sequence is CASSFPLAGGPVGELFF. The CDR3 DNA follows: TGTGCCAGCAGCTTCCCGCTAGCGGGAGGGCCCGTCGGGGAGCTGTTTTTT.

The CDR3, as DNA: TGTGCCAGCACGGGGGGGGCCCGCTCGTTAGAGCAGTACTTC. Protein: CASTGGARSLEQYF. The genes are TRBV28 and TRBJ2-7; 8 bases line up with TRBD2. J gave up 7 bases and V 7 bases, and 12 bases lay outside the gene matches. CDR1 MDHEN and CDR2 SYDVKM come from the germline V gene. This CDR3 region has 14 residues. The whole variable domain, remainder taken from reference TRBV28 and TRBJ2-7, is DVKVTQSSRYLVKRTGEKVFLECVQDMDHENMFWYRQDPGLGLRLIYFSYDVKMKEKGDIPEGYSVSREKKERFSLILESASTNQTSMYLCASTGGARSLEQYFGPGTRLTVT.

The chain combines TRBV9 with TRBJ1-3; D is possibly TRBD1 (6 bases). Trimming took off 3 bases at V and 4 bases at J, with 20 bases between the two ends. This CDR3 spans 17 amino acids. Germline values: CDR1 SGDLS, CDR2 YYNGEE. CDR3 loop: CASSEQPADRRGNTIYF. The DNA of the CDR3 is TGTGCCAGCAGCGAACAGCCGGCCGACAGGAGGGGAAACACCATATATTTT. Supplemented by reference TRBV9 and TRBJ1-3, the full variable domain reads DSGVTQTPKHLITATGQRVTLRCSPRSGDLSVYWYQQSLDQGLQFLIQYYNGEERAKGNILERFSAQQFPDLHSELNLSSLELGDSALYFCASSEQPADRRGNTIYFGEGSWLTVV.

This clone was seen a single time. The V call is TRBV5-6, the J call TRBJ1-6; TRBD1 agrees at 8 bases. This CDR3 spans 16 amino acids. Trimming cost V 4 bases and J 9 bases; bases outside gene matches: 12. The germline gives CDR1 SGHDT, CDR2 YYEEEE. The CDR3 sequence is CASSVAGLTGASPLHF. CDR3 bases: TGTGCCAGCAGCGTGGCCGGGCTGACAGGGGCTTCACCCCTCCACTTT.